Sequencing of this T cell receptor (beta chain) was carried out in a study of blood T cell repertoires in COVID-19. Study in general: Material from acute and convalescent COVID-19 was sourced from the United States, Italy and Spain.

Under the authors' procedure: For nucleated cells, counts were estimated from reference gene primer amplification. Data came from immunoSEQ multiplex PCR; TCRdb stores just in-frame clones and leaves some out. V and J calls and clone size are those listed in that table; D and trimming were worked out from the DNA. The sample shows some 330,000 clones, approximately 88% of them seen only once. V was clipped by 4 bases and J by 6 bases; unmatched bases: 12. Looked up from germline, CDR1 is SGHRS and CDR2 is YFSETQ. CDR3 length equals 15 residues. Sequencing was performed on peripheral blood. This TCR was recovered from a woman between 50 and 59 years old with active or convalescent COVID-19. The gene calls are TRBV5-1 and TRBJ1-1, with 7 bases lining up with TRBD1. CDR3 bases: TGCGCCAGCAGCCCAACAGACAGGGAAGGATCTGAAGCTTTCTTT. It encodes CASSPTDREGSEAFF.